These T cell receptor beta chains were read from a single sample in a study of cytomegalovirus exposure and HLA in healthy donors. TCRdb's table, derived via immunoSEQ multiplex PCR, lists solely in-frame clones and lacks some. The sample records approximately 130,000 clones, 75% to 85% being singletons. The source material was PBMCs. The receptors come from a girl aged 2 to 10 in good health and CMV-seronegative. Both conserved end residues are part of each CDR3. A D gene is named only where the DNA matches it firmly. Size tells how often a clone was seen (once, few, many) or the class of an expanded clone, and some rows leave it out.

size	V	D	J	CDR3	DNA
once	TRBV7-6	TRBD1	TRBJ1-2	CASSRGTDYGYTF	TGTGCCAGCAGCCGCGGGACAGACTATGGCTACACCTTC
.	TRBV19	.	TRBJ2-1	CASWGRGDNEQFF	TGTGCCAGTTGGGGGCGAGGGGACAATGAGCAGTTCTTC
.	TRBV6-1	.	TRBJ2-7	CASSERETSSYEQYF	TGTGCCAGCAGTGAACGGGAAACAAGCTCCTACGAGCAGTACTTC
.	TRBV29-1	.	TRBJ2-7	CSVSEGRRQYF	TGCAGCGTTTCGGAGGGTCGTAGGCAGTACTTC
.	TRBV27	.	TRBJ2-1	CASSTYSGHEQFF	TGTGCCAGCAGTACATACAGCGGGCATGAGCAGTTCTTC
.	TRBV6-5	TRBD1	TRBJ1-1	CASSLGQGATEAFF	TGTGCCAGCAGCCTGGGACAGGGGGCCACTGAAGCTTTCTTT
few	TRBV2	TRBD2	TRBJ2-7	CASRSILALGSYEQYF	TGTGCCAGCAGGAGCATACTAGCGCTTGGCTCCTACGAGCAGTACTTC
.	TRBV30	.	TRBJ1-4	CAWSAQWTVNEKLFF	TGTGCCTGGAGTGCTCAGTGGACAGTTAATGAAAAACTGTTTTTT
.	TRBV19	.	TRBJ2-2	CASSKNAGTGELFF	TGTGCCAGTAGTAAAAATGCCGGTACCGGGGAGCTGTTTTTT
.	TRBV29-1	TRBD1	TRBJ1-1	CSVGGQGGSMAFF	TGCAGCGTTGGGGGACAGGGGGGGTCGATGGCTTTCTTT
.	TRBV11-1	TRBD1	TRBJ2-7	CASSLTTGDDEQYF	TGTGCCAGCAGCCTAACAACAGGGGACGACGAGCAGTACTTC
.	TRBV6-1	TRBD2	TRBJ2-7	CASSERAGGPYEQYF	TGTGCCAGCAGTGAAAGGGCGGGAGGGCCCTACGAGCAGTACTTC
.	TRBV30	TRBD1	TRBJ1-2	CAWSDRGRYGYTF	TGTGCCTGGAGTGACAGGGGGCGTTATGGCTACACCTTC